The clone carrying this TCR beta chain came up once. V was pared by 3 bases and J by 1 base, with 31 bases between. The CDR3 length is 22 residues. Germline V lookup: CDR1 LNHDA, CDR2 SQIVND (reference sequence). Original analysis: Scientists estimated how many nucleated cells there were by amplifying reference gene primers. The assay was immunoSEQ multiplex PCR, and TCRdb's table has in-frame clones only and misses some. The D gene and trimming were derived from the DNA, and the V and J assignments and clone size from that table. Of 56,000 or so clones in the sample, about nine tenths are singletons; the top ten hold roughly 6%. This sample is drawn from a study of blood T cell repertoires in COVID-19. The wider study: Researchers got acute and convalescent COVID-19 samples from the United States, Italy and Spain. From T cells, B-cell-depleted T cells, or PBMCs came the material, which was cDNA or gDNA.

The chain links TRBV19 to TRBJ2-1; possibly TRBD2 for D (5 bases). Sequenced input: peripheral blood. The sequence derives from a man aged 45-65 years with active COVID-19. As DNA, the CDR3 is TGTGCCAGTAGTATTGTTCCCCAAAGCGGCGCTGACCGCGGGCTATCCTACAATGAGCAGTTCTTC. Translated: CASSIVPQSGADRGLSYNEQFF.